Below are 31 T cell receptor beta chains sequenced from a single sample in a study of beta chain features in type 1 diabetes. The antigens for these receptors are not known. The authors reverse transcribed all of the isolated RNA, so sequencing captured expressed TCRB transcripts. The table came from immunoSEQ multiplex PCR; TCRdb's copy has only in-frame clones and leaves some out. The sample gives a few hundred thousand clones, 9.6% of which show up once; about 0.6% is in the top ten. General study results and limits: There was a moderate but significant shortening of TCRB CDR3s in all four CD4+ subsets of Type 1 diabetes patients.

Sequenced material: central memory CD4+ T cells from blood. These receptors all stem from a man younger than 45 with type 1 diabetes.

The gene calls are TRBV27 and TRBJ2-5; a weak D match, TRBD2 (6 bases). CDR3 size: 17 residues. The V gene lost 0 bases and the J gene lost 5 bases, with 19 bases spanning the gap. The germline gives CDR1 MNHEY, CDR2 SMNVEV (reference sequence). CDR3 loop: CASSLSGRWGTPETQYF. CDR3 DNA: TGTGCCAGCAGTTTATCGGGGCGGTGGGGGACTCCGGAGACCCAGTACTTC.

The table lists this clone with a few counts. This chain joins TRBV7-2 and TRBJ2-7, with 8 positions matching TRBD2. Germline V lookup: CDR1 SGHTA, CDR2 FQGNSA. Trimming cost V 1 base and J 7 bases; bases outside gene matches: 3. The CDR3 extends over 13 amino acids. This CDR3 reads CASSLEAGDEQYF. The CDR3 DNA follows: TGTGCCAGCAGCTTAGAAGCGGGAGATGAGCAGTACTTC.

There are many counts of this clone. The chain couples TRBV27 to TRBJ2-5; TRBD2 is a possible D gene (5 bases). Trimming removed 8 bases at V and 5 bases at J, with 15 bases between. The length of the CDR3 is 13 residues. Germline CDR1 MNHEY, CDR2 SMNVEV (reference sequence). The CDR3 protein is CASSRLAFETQYF. As DNA, the CDR3 is TGTGCCAGCTCCCGGCTAGCCTTCGAGACCCAGTACTTC.

The J gene is TRBJ1-2, the V gene TRBV28; D gene uncertain. With 2 bases removed from V and 4 bases from J, the gap between germline ends came to 8 bases. The CDR3 runs to 13 residues. Germline V gene sequence: CDR1 MDHEN, CDR2 SYDVKM. CDR3 coding DNA: TGTGCCAGCAGTTTAGGGCAGAGCTATGGCTACACCTTC. This sequence encodes CASSLGQSYGYTF.

This clone was seen more than once but under ten times. The chain has TRBV28 and TRBJ2-4, with 8 positions matching TRBD2. V dropped 7 bases and J dropped 1; count of bases not matched to a gene: 12. Germline lookup yields CDR1 MDHEN and CDR2 SYDVKM. CDR3 length: 17 residues. The CDR3 sequence: CASTTSKRESAKNIQYF. In nucleotides, the CDR3 is TGTGCCAGCACCACAAGCAAGCGGGAGTCGGCCAAAAACATTCAGTACTTC.

In this sample, this clone turned up a few times. This sequence joins TRBV15 and TRBJ2-7; 9 bases are shared with TRBD1. Germline CDR1 is LNHNV and CDR2 is YYDKDF (reference sequence). This CDR3 spans 15 amino acids. Losses at the gene ends were 4 bases for V and 3 bases for J; bases not matched to a gene: 7. This CDR3 reads CATSTVTGGNYEQYF. CDR3 sequence (DNA): TGTGCCACCAGCACCGTGACAGGGGGAAACTACGAGCAGTACTTC.

J is TRBJ1-5 and V is TRBV6-5; D gene ambiguous. V gave up 6 bases and J gave up 4 bases, with 7 bases separating them. Germline V gene data show CDR1 as MNHEY and CDR2 as SVGAGI. The CDR3 spans 12 residues. The CDR3 is CASRDWNQPQHF. CDR3 nucleotide sequence: TGTGCCAGCAGGGACTGGAATCAGCCCCAGCATTTT.

A note on this clone: The same CDR3 can be traced to other DNA sequences in this sample. J is TRBJ2-7 and V is TRBV18; TRBD1 matches 11 bases. Trimming at V came to 0 bases and at J to 6 bases, leaving 1 base not matched to a gene. The V gene's germline CDR1 is KGHSH and CDR2 LQKENI. The length of the CDR3 is 14 residues. CDR3 nucleotides: TGTGCCAGCTCACCACCTGGGACAGGGGGCGAGCAGTACTTC. Amino acid sequence: CASSPPGTGGEQYF.

CDR3 nucleotides: TGTGCCAGCTCACCACGACAGGAACAGTACGAGCAGTACTTC. Its translation: CASSPRQEQYEQYF. The J gene is TRBJ2-7, the V gene TRBV18; possibly TRBD1 for D (6 bases). Trimming took 1 base from V and 4 from J, leaving 11 bases between them. This CDR3 spans 14 amino acids. Germline CDR1 is KGHSH and CDR2 is LQKENI. Full variable domain (outside the CDR3, taken from reference TRBV18 and TRBJ2-7): NAGVMQNPRHLVRRRGQEARLRCSPMKGHSHVYWYRQLPEEGLKFMVYLQKENIIDESGMPKERFSAEFPKEGPSILRIQQVVRGDSAAYFCASSPRQEQYEQYFGPGTRLTVT.

The chain combines TRBV2 with TRBJ2-3; 14 bases map to TRBD2. V was clipped by 7 bases and J by 11 bases; unmatched bases: 20. CDR3 length: 18 residues. Looked up from germline, CDR1 is SNHLY and CDR2 is FYNNEI. In nucleotides, the CDR3 is TGTGCCAGCACCCGACTAGCGGGAGGGTTCCGAGGAAGTATAGGGCAGTATTTT. It codes for CASTRLAGGFRGSIGQYF.

This clone came up once. The gene calls are TRBV5-6 and TRBJ1-1, with TRBD1 matching 8 bases. Germline trimming cut 0 bases from V and 7 bases from J; bases unmatched to any gene: 5. This CDR3 is 14 amino acids long. Germline-derived CDR1 and CDR2 are SGHDT and YYEEEE. The CDR3 nucleotides read TGTGCCAGCAGCTTGGTTGCAGGGGGCGGTGAAGCTTTCTTT. Its protein product is CASSLVAGGGEAFF.

This clone was counted only a few times. This chain links TRBV28 with TRBJ2-3, with 10 bases matching TRBD2. CDR1 MDHEN and CDR2 SYDVKM come from the germline V gene. The CDR3 sequence is 17 residues long. V lost 4 bases and J lost 1; bases outside the gene matches: 8. CDR3: CASSYSGRGFRTDTQYF. The CDR3 DNA follows: TGTGCCAGCAGTTACAGCGGGAGGGGGTTCCGCACAGATACGCAGTATTTT. Full variable domain (missing parts from reference TRBV28 and TRBJ2-3): DVKVTQSSRYLVKRTGEKVFLECVQDMDHENMFWYRQDPGLGLRLIYFSYDVKMKEKGDIPEGYSVSREKKERFSLILESASTNQTSMYLCASSYSGRGFRTDTQYFGPGTRLTVL.

This clone was counted a few times. For the CDR3, the DNA is TGCAGCGTTGAGGTCGGACTAGCGGGAGCCGGGGAGCTGTTTTTT. Protein: CSVEVGLAGAGELFF. This chain links TRBV29-1 with TRBJ2-2; 13 bases are shared with TRBD2. Germline V gene lookup returns CDR1 SQVTM and CDR2 ANQGSEA. This CDR3 contains 15 residues. Unmatched junction bases numbered 4, after V lost 3 bases and J lost 6 bases.

The V gene is TRBV30, the J gene TRBJ2-7; 10 nucleotides align to TRBD2. V lost 0 bases to trimming and J lost 3 bases; unmatched junction nucleotides: 11. The CDR3 contains 17 residues. The V gene's germline CDR1 is GTSNPN and CDR2 SVGIG (reference sequence). Here the CDR3 DNA reads TGTGCCTGGAGTGTACTATATCGGGCTAGCGGGAGCTACGAGCAGTACTTC. It encodes CAWSVLYRASGSYEQYF.

Many counts were recorded for this clone. The J gene is TRBJ1-1, the V gene TRBV7-2; D not resolved. CDR1 SGHTA and CDR2 FQGNSA come from the germline V gene. Deletions cut 5 bases from V and 6 bases from J, with 13 bases between. There are 13 residues in the CDR3. CDR3 sequence reads: CASSNPSIPEAFF. CDR3 in DNA: TGTGCCAGCAGCAACCCCTCGATCCCTGAAGCTTTCTTT.

This clone was counted only a few times. This same CDR3 is encoded by further DNA sequences in the sample. This chain connects TRBV7-2 to TRBJ2-3; D remains ambiguous. This CDR3 comprises 13 residues. V was pared by 1 base and J by 5 bases, with 7 bases between. Germline lookup yields CDR1 SGHTA and CDR2 FQGNSA. The CDR3 nucleotides read TGTGCCAGCAGCTTAGATCGTGGAGATACGCAGTATTTT. It yields the protein CASSLDRGDTQYF.

This chain uses TRBV7-6 with TRBJ2-1; D call uncertain. This CDR3 comprises 13 residues. V dropped 2 bases and J dropped 9 bases, with 11 bases sitting between them. Germline V gene data show CDR1 as SGHVS and CDR2 as FNYEAQ. This CDR3 is CASSLTNLGEQFF. CDR3 in DNA: TGTGCCAGCAGCTTAACCAATTTAGGTGAGCAGTTCTTC.

This chain links TRBV2 with TRBJ1-5, with D possibly matching TRBD1 (6 bases). Germline-derived CDR1 and CDR2 are SNHLY and FYNNEI. The CDR3 length is 15 residues. V lost 4 bases to trimming and J lost 1 base, with 11 bases between them. The DNA of the CDR3 is TGTGCCAGCAGTGCCCAGGGGTTGAGCAATCAGCCCCAGCATTTT. Translation gives CASSAQGLSNQPQHF.

The chain is built from TRBV7-2 and TRBJ2-3; D gene unclear. V lost 1 base, J lost 5 bases, and 4 bases lay in between. The CDR3 covers 12 residues. Per germline, CDR1 SGHTA and CDR2 FQGNSA. The CDR3 DNA is TGTGCCAGCAGCTTAGGGCGAGATACGCAGTATTTT. Its protein product is CASSLGRDTQYF.

This clone was picked up many times. V and J are TRBV2 and TRBJ2-5, with no clear D. The V gene's germline CDR1 is SNHLY and CDR2 FYNNEI. This CDR3 has 12 amino acids. Trimming stripped 8 bases from V and 5 bases from J, with 12 bases between. Here the CDR3 DNA reads TGTGCCAGCGGCTTTGCGGAGGAGACCCAGTACTTC. Its protein is CASGFAEETQYF.

The rearrangement joins TRBV5-1 to TRBJ2-5; D remains ambiguous. This CDR3 is built from 14 residues. The germline V and J ends were trimmed by 2 bases and 1 base, with 9 bases remaining between them. From germline, CDR1 is SGHRS and CDR2 YFSETQ. The DNA for the CDR3 is TGCGCCAGCAGCTTAGGACGGACCCAAGAGACCCAGTACTTC. It specifies CASSLGRTQETQYF.

This clone was picked up a small number of times. The chain carries TRBV27 and TRBJ2-7, with 8 positions matching TRBD2. V lost 2 bases, J lost 1 base, and 1 base stayed unmatched. This CDR3 contains 14 residues. Germline CDR1 and CDR2: MNHEY and SMNVEV (reference sequence). The CDR3 DNA reads as TGTGCCAGCAGTTTAAAGCGGGAGTCCTACGAGCAGTACTTC. Translated: CASSLKRESYEQYF.

The V and J genes are TRBV27 and TRBJ2-4, with D perhaps being TRBD1 or TRBD2 (5 bases each). Germline-derived CDR1 and CDR2 are MNHEY and SMNVEV (reference sequence). Between the trimmed V and J ends, which lost 5 bases and 0 bases, there was a span of 23 bases. The CDR3 has 19 residues. The CDR3 DNA follows: TGTGCCAGCAGTCCCTCGGGGCTGCCAGGAGCTTTAGCCAAAAACATTCAGTACTTC. It specifies CASSPSGLPGALAKNIQYF.

This clone was observed a few times. An end of the junction does not agree with germline; a read error may underlie this. The rearrangement links TRBV6-5 to TRBJ2-2, with D possibly being TRBD2 (6 bases). The CDR3 covers 15 residues. Germline V gene data show CDR1 as MNHEY and CDR2 as SVGAGI. CDR3 region: CASSDSGTGTGELFF. In DNA form, the CDR3 reads TGTGCCAGCAGTGACTCCGGGACTGGGACCGGGGAGCTGTTTTTT.

In this sample, this clone turned up a few times. Other nucleotide sequences from this sample produce the same CDR3. This chain joins TRBV2 and TRBJ1-2; D unresolved. The germline V gene encodes CDR1 SNHLY and CDR2 FYNNEI. The V gene lost 3 bases and the J gene lost 5 bases, with 7 bases spanning the gap. The length of the CDR3 is 12 residues. The CDR3, as DNA: TGTGCCAGCAGTGACAGGTTATATGGCTACACCTTC. It codes for CASSDRLYGYTF.

This clone was detected a few times. This chain connects TRBV21-1 to TRBJ1-1; the table assigns TRBD1, which was not confirmed against the DNA. TRBV21-1 is a documented pseudogene. This CDR3 has 15 amino acids. This CDR3 is CASSTQGGENTEAFF. The CDR3 nucleotides are TGTGCCAGCAGCACACAGGGGGGGGAGAACACTGAAGCTTTCTTT.

The rearrangement links TRBV7-8 to TRBJ2-2, with 7 bases identical to TRBD1. CDR3 size: 14 residues. Germline V CDR1 and CDR2: SGHVS, FQNEAQ. V shed 4 bases and J 4 bases; nucleotides not matched to a gene: 3. The CDR3 DNA follows: TGTGCCAGCAGCTCACAGGGGATCACCGGGGAGCTGTTTTTT. This sequence encodes CASSSQGITGELFF.

This clone was found a few times. The chain has TRBV5-4 and TRBJ2-5, with 11 bases fitting TRBD2. This CDR3 region has 16 residues. Germline V gives CDR1 SGHNT, CDR2 YYREEE (reference sequence). With V trimmed by 0 bases and J by 3 bases, 4 bases remained unmatched. CDR3: CASSLAASGGKETQYF. CDR3 DNA: TGTGCCAGCAGCTTGGCGGCTAGCGGGGGGAAAGAGACCCAGTACTTC. The full variable domain, completed using reference TRBV5-4 and TRBJ2-5, is ETGVTQSPTHLIKTRGQQVTLRCSSQSGHNTVSWYQQALGQGPQFIFQYYREEENGRGNFPPRFSGLQFPNYSSELNVNALELDDSALYLCASSLAASGGKETQYFGPGTRLLVL.

This clone was seen a handful of times. This rearrangement joins TRBV19 to TRBJ2-2; the D is unclear. V was shortened by 8 bases and J by 0 bases, with 10 bases between the two germline ends. Germline loops: CDR1 LNHDA, CDR2 SQIVND (reference sequence). The CDR3 runs to 14 residues. Here the CDR3 DNA reads TGTGCCAGTGTACGGAAGCCGAACACCGGGGAGCTGTTTTTT. It yields the protein CASVRKPNTGELFF.

There are many counts of this clone. The chain carries TRBV10-3 and TRBJ2-3; D is uncertain. V was trimmed by 3 bases and J by 4 bases, leaving 2 bases between them. The germline gives CDR1 ENHRY, CDR2 SYGVKD. The CDR3 has 11 amino acids. The DNA for the CDR3 is TGTGCCATCAGTGACTCAGATACGCAGTATTTT. This translates into CAISDSDTQYF.

This chain connects TRBV7-8 to TRBJ2-1; 14 bases match TRBD2. The CDR3 runs to 17 residues. In germline, CDR1 is SGHVS, CDR2 FQNEAQ. The V segment lost 2 bases and the J segment 7 bases; nucleotides outside the gene matches: 7. The CDR3 loop is CASSLRGLAGDPNEQFF. The CDR3 nucleotides read TGTGCCAGCAGCTTAAGGGGACTAGCGGGAGACCCAAATGAGCAGTTCTTC. Supplemented by reference TRBV7-8 and TRBJ2-1, the full variable domain reads GAGVSQSPRYKVAKRGQDVALRCDPISGHVSLFWYQQALGQGPEFLTYFQNEAQLDKSGLPSDRFFAERPEGSVSTLKIQRTQQEDSAVYLCASSLRGLAGDPNEQFFGPGTRLTVL.